This T cell receptor (beta chain) was recorded in a study of long-term antiretroviral therapy in people with HIV. Looked up from germline, CDR1 is KGHSH and CDR2 is LQKENI. The CDR3 has 17 amino acids. V lost 3 bases, J lost 4 bases, and 8 bases stayed unmatched. Before DNA extraction, about 0.85-10 million cryopreserved PBMC were held in the samples. Run at survey level, the immunoSEQ assay was version v3.0. Profiled with immunoSEQ multiplex PCR; TCRdb holds only in-frame clones, not every one. Of about 20,000 clones detected, roughly 84% appear once; the ten largest clones hold about 4.6%. The chain combines TRBV18 with TRBJ2-6, with 8 bases lining up with TRBD1. This receptor was identified in a man aged 55-75 years with HIV. Sequencing used unsorted PBMCs, obtained 1.3 years after starting antiretroviral therapy. DNA of the CDR3: TGTGCCAGCTCACCGGCCAGACGGGACAGGGGGGCCAACGTCCTGACTTTC. It encodes CASSPARRDRGANVLTF.